This TCR beta chain was retrieved from a study of untreated major depressive disorder. Repertoires were generated with immunoSEQ multiplex PCR, while TCRdb's copy carries only in-frame clones and drops some. The data show around 23,000 clones, with approximately 91% seen just once and around 0.78% held by the top ten. General observations from the study: CD4+ T cells from depressed patients used TRBV05-01 (Vbeta 5.1) more often than controls.

The donors were all European-descended. Excluded: major illness, comorbidity, regular medication, drug use, over 100 g alcohol weekly. A remark on this clone: The antigen is unknown.

V shed 4 bases and J shed 0 bases, with 10 bases lying between them. The germline gives CDR1 SGHAT, CDR2 FQDESV (reference sequence). The CDR3 is made up of 16 amino acids. The material sequenced was CD4+ T cells from PBMCs. The rearrangement joins TRBV11-1 to TRBJ2-6; D is ambiguous. This receptor was identified in a woman in her 30s with major depressive disorder. The CDR3 is CASSSTPHSGANVLTF. The CDR3, as DNA: TGTGCCAGCAGCTCTACCCCCCACTCTGGGGCCAACGTCCTGACTTTC.